The present TCR beta chain was sequenced within a study of T cells in Graves' hyperthyroidism and ophthalmopathy. Findings and limits, study-wide: Within blood appeared most thyroid clonotypes that had expanded above 0.001. In the analysis, a 13 V-J model separated ophthalmopathy from stable hyperthyroidism. Ophthalmopathy onset followed model prediction by a median approximately six months.

CDR1 and CDR2 from the germline V gene are MNHEY and SMNVEV (reference sequence). Trimming cost V 1 base and J 2 bases; bases outside gene matches: 5. The CDR3 spans 15 residues. This clonotype was counted between two and nine times. Its antigen remains unknown. In the ophthalmopathy cohort, Clinical Activity Score was at least 3, NOSPECS grade at least 4, and duration under 3 months. There were TCR beta CDR3 regions amplified from RNA transcripts. In the first-round RT-PCR of the TCR CDR3, the HTBI primer set was used. TCRdb ran MiXCR on the multiplex PCR reads and lists one entry per CDR3 protein. The sample comprises hundreds of thousands of distinct CDR3 sequences, over 12% of which are singletons, and approximately 19% rests with the top ten.

The J gene is TRBJ2-7, the V gene TRBV27; 7 bases are shared with TRBD1. The TCR was taken from an older woman with Graves' ophthalmopathy. Sequenced material: blood. For the CDR3, the DNA is TGTGCCAGCAGTTTATTGTACAGGGGACCCTACGAGCAGTACTTC. Translated: CASSLLYRGPYEQYF.